Each of the 20 T cell receptor beta chains below was sequenced from the same sample in a study of T cell responses to AZD1222 COVID-19 vaccine. Profiled with immunoSEQ multiplex PCR; TCRdb holds only in-frame clones, not every one. The table shows roughly 200,000 clones, with approximately 94% occurring only once. Sequenced here: peripheral blood, sampled 28 days after the second dose of the MenACWY control vaccine. Receptors were obtained from an adult who received the MenACWY meningococcal vaccine as a control.

The chain is built from TRBV6-5 and TRBJ1-2; D gene ambiguous. The V gene's germline CDR1 is MNHEY and CDR2 SVGAGI. Trimming pared 4 bases from V and 7 bases from J, leaving 13 bases between. The CDR3 is made up of 13 amino acids. The CDR3 is CASSFDPSLGYTF. The CDR3 coding sequence is TGTGCCAGCAGTTTTGACCCTAGCCTTGGCTACACCTTC.

This chain connects TRBV19 to TRBJ2-2; TRBD2 might be the D (5 bases). Germline CDR1 is LNHDA and CDR2 is SQIVND (reference sequence). Trimming left V 7 bases short and J 8 bases short, with 17 bases between. The CDR3 is made up of 14 amino acids. The CDR3 spells CASKMGASGGELFF. The CDR3, as DNA: TGTGCCAGTAAGATGGGAGCTAGTGGGGGGGAGCTGTTTTTT.

V is TRBV25-1 and J is TRBJ2-7; no firm D call. Germline-derived CDR1 and CDR2 are MGHDK and SYGVNS. V was trimmed by 7 bases and J by 5 bases, leaving 9 bases between them. The CDR3 extends over 11 amino acids. The CDR3 sequence: CASTVKHEQYF. In DNA, the CDR3 is TGTGCCAGCACCGTTAAGCACGAGCAGTACTTC.

For the CDR3, the DNA is TGTGCGTCAGGGGAGGAAAAACTGTTTTTT. As protein: CASGEEKLFF. V and J are TRBV6-5 and TRBJ1-4, with D possibly matching TRBD1 (6 bases). In germline, CDR1 is MNHEY, CDR2 SVGAGI. The CDR3 loop spans 10 amino acids.

The J gene is TRBJ1-2, the V gene TRBV2; a possible D gene is TRBD1 (5 bases). Trimming pared 0 bases from V and 1 base from J, leaving 12 bases between. CDR1 is SNHLY, CDR2 FYNNEI, per germline. The CDR3 sequence is 16 residues long. The CDR3 is CASSEARLGLNYGYTF. The CDR3 DNA reads TGTGCCAGCAGTGAAGCGAGGCTGGGGCTTAACTATGGCTACACCTTC.

CDR3 coding DNA: TGTGCCAGCAGCGTTAAGCTGAATCAGCCCCAGCATTTT. It encodes CASSVKLNQPQHF. The genes are TRBV9 and TRBJ1-5; D gene uncertain. Trimming shortened V by 2 bases and J by 4 bases, and 7 bases separated the two germline ends. CDR3 size: 13 residues. From germline, CDR1 is SGDLS and CDR2 YYNGEE.

A single count supports this clone. The rearrangement uses TRBV5-1 and TRBJ2-1, with D uncertain. Trimming removed 4 bases from V and 6 bases from J, with 8 bases in between. The CDR3 contains 12 residues. The germline V gene encodes CDR1 SGHRS and CDR2 YFSETQ. CDR3 in amino acids: CASSTGINEQFF. The CDR3 region has the DNA TGCGCCAGCAGCACGGGTATCAATGAGCAGTTCTTC.

The chain recombines TRBV27 with TRBJ2-7, with D possibly called TRBD1 or TRBD2 (5 bases each). V gave up 4 bases and J gave up 7 bases, with 14 bases separating them. Germline values: CDR1 MNHEY, CDR2 SMNVEV (reference sequence). There are 13 residues in the CDR3. CDR3 sequence (DNA): TGTGCCAGCAGTTATACGGGGCCGAGGGAGCAGTACTTC. Translated, it gives CASSYTGPREQYF.

The chain recombines TRBV6-2 or TRBV6-3 with TRBJ1-1; no definite D call. CDR3 length: 15 amino acids. Trimming pared 0 bases from V and 5 bases from J, leaving 13 bases between. Germline assignment: CDR1 MNHEY and CDR2 SVGEGT. CDR3: CASSYSMWSGTEAFF. In DNA, the CDR3 is TGTGCCAGCAGTTACTCGATGTGGTCTGGGACTGAAGCTTTCTTT.

The rearrangement joins TRBV24-1 to TRBJ2-3; D gene unclear. Germline V CDR1 and CDR2: KGHDR, SFDVKD. The V and J ends lost 1 base and 1 base respectively, with 5 bases between them. CDR3 length: 14 residues. The CDR3 DNA is TGTGCCACCAGTGATTTAACCCGCACAGATACGCAGTATTTT. Its protein is CATSDLTRTDTQYF.

The chain uses TRBV10-3 and TRBJ1-3; D is ambiguous. Deletions cut 5 bases from V and 8 bases from J, with 7 bases between. Germline CDR1 and CDR2: ENHRY and SYGVKD. The CDR3 covers 11 residues. CDR3 nucleotide sequence: TGTGCCATCAGTTTAGCGGACACCATATATTTT. Protein product: CAISLADTIYF.

The rearrangement uses TRBV6-2 or TRBV6-3 and TRBJ2-4; possibly TRBD1 for D (8 bases). This CDR3 is built from 14 residues. Germline V gene lookup returns CDR1 MNHEY and CDR2 SVGEGT. Trimming shortened V by 6 bases and J by 7 bases, and 16 bases separated the two germline ends. The CDR3: CASSTGQGGNIQYF. CDR3 nucleotide sequence: TGTGCCAGCAGCACCGGACAGGGAGGGAACATTCAGTACTTC.

The chain has TRBV6-2 or TRBV6-3 and TRBJ2-7; D gene ambiguous. This CDR3 region has 11 residues. From germline, CDR1 is MNHEY and CDR2 SVGEGT. V was pared by 4 bases and J by 6 bases, with 7 bases between. The CDR3 sequence is CASSSAAEQYF. DNA of the CDR3: TGTGCCAGCAGTTCTGCCGCCGAGCAGTACTTC.

The gene calls are TRBV3-1 (or the pseudogene TRBV3-2) and TRBJ2-5; D not certain. Germline assignment: CDR1 LGHDT and CDR2 YNNKEL (reference sequence). The CDR3 is made up of 12 amino acids. V was cut by 3 bases and J by 1 base, with 3 bases left in between. DNA of the CDR3: TGTGCCAGCAGCCATTCCCAAGAGACCCAGTACTTC. The encoded protein is CASSHSQETQYF.

The CDR3 sequence is CASSGGTGTRLYEQYF. CDR3 sequence (DNA): TGTGCCAGCAGCGGGGGAACCGGGACTAGACTCTACGAGCAGTACTTC. The chain uses TRBV9 and TRBJ2-7; 8 bases align to TRBD2. Germline-derived CDR1 and CDR2 are SGDLS and YYNGEE. This CDR3 is built from 16 residues. J lost 3 bases, V lost 3 bases, and 11 bases had no gene match.

This chain uses TRBV21-1 with TRBJ1-2. TRBV21-1 is flagged as a pseudogene. The CDR3 contains 16 residues. CDR3 sequence (DNA): TGTGCCAGCAGCTATCCCCGGGGACCCATTAACTATGGCTACACCTTC. It translates to CASSYPRGPINYGYTF.

This chain uses TRBV27 with TRBJ2-7; D possibly corresponds to TRBD2 (6 bases). Trimming took 6 bases from V and 3 from J, leaving 12 bases between them. The CDR3 totals 13 residues. From germline, CDR1 is MNHEY and CDR2 SMNVEV (reference sequence). In nucleotides, the CDR3 is TGTGCCAGCAGGAGTGGAGGGGTCTACGAGCAGTACTTC. Protein: CASRSGGVYEQYF.

This chain joins TRBV7-9 and TRBJ2-1; 9 bases agree with TRBD2. V shed 1 base and J 7 bases; nucleotides not matched to a gene: 8. Germline CDR1 and CDR2: SEHNR and FQNEAQ (reference sequence). This CDR3 has 16 amino acids. In DNA, the CDR3 is TGTGCCAGCAGCTTAGTAGCGGGGGAGGCCACGAATGAGCAGTTCTTC. Amino acids: CASSLVAGEATNEQFF.

The CDR3 sequence: CASSEWQGTYNEQFF. CDR3 DNA sequence: TGTGCCAGCAGTGAGTGGCAGGGCACCTACAATGAGCAGTTCTTC. This chain uses TRBV6-1 with TRBJ2-1; a weak D match, TRBD1 (5 bases). The V end was cut by 3 bases, the J end by 2 bases, with 11 bases between. Germline V lookup: CDR1 MNHNS, CDR2 SASEGT. CDR3 size: 15 residues.

The chain carries TRBV5-4 and TRBJ2-7; perhaps TRBD1 as D (6 bases). The V end was cut by 2 bases, the J end by 2 bases, with 8 bases between. The CDR3 has 13 residues. From germline, CDR1 is SGHNT and CDR2 YYREEE (reference sequence). The chain's CDR3 is CASSFQGTYEQYF. The CDR3 DNA sequence: TGTGCCAGCAGCTTTCAGGGGACCTACGAGCAGTACTTC. The complete variable domain, with remaining parts taken from reference TRBV5-4 and TRBJ2-7, reads ETGVTQSPTHLIKTRGQQVTLRCSSQSGHNTVSWYQQALGQGPQFIFQYYREEENGRGNFPPRFSGLQFPNYSSELNVNALELDDSALYLCASSFQGTYEQYFGPGTRLTVT.